This T cell receptor beta chain appears in the sequencing data of a study of chemoradiotherapy in HPV16-positive cancers. Study-level points and caveats: HPV-responsive T-cell expansion during chemoradiotherapy was linked to improved recurrence-free survival in HPV16-positive patients.

Here immunoSEQ multiplex PCR was the method, and the copy in TCRdb shows in-frame clones only, minus some. Of 4,000 to 5,000 clones listed, roughly 80% are singletons. This CDR3 comprises 15 residues. Germline values: CDR1 SNHLY, CDR2 FYNNEI. V was shortened by 6 bases and J by 4 bases, with 18 bases between the two germline ends. A note on this clone: The antigen is undetermined.

Specimen: tumor tissue, collected from a patient who underwent chemoradiotherapy. The sequence was obtained from a human donor with HPV-associated anogenital cancer. The chain is built from TRBV2 and TRBJ1-1; weak D call: TRBD1 (6 bases). The CDR3 here is CASSRGMGAVTEAFF. The CDR3 DNA reads as TGTGCCAGCAGCAGGGGTATGGGGGCGGTCACTGAAGCTTTCTTT.